The 29 T cell receptor beta chains below were found in one sample sequenced in a study of shared clonotypes between healthy human individuals (dated by TCRdb to between 2020 and 2021). The method behind the library was the immunoSEQ multiplex PCR assay. In its TCRdb copy, this immuneACCESS table keeps in-frame sequences only and misses some clones. Where compared with another copy, unresolved V genes explain less than half of these, and the others have no known cause. The sample table lists 2 million to 2.5 million clones, approximately 95% of them with a count of one. Of the sample, 0.39% is held by the ten largest clones. What was sequenced was naive CD4+ T cells from PBMCs. Interpreted using the paper, the cell subset or site label stands for: CD45RA+ positively selected. The receptors stem from a man aged 18-30 years in good health. Some clones in this sample may be carry-over from other donors' samples.

There are a few counts of this clone. V gene TRBV10-3 combines with J gene TRBJ1-1; D is unclear. CDR1 and CDR2 (germline): ENHRY, SYGVKD. Deletions cut 5 bases from V and 7 bases from J, with 8 bases between. This CDR3 has 11 amino acids. DNA for the CDR3: TGTGCCATCAGTACAGAGCTTGAAGCTTTCTTT. Amino acids: CAISTELEAFF.

This chain joins TRBV5-6 and TRBJ1-2; 9 positions match TRBD1. Germline values: CDR1 SGHDT, CDR2 YYEEEE. Unmatched junction bases numbered 10, after V lost 6 bases and J lost 4 bases. The CDR3 sequence is 15 residues long. This chain's CDR3 is CASTGTGRLSYGYTF. The CDR3 coding sequence is TGTGCCAGCACTGGGACAGGGAGACTAAGCTATGGCTACACCTTC.

The J gene is TRBJ1-5, the V gene TRBV28; tentatively, D is TRBD1 (6 bases). Trimming stripped 7 bases from V and 7 bases from J, with 20 bases between. CDR1 and CDR2 (germline): MDHEN, SYDVKM. The CDR3 sequence is 15 residues long. The CDR3 is CASMDRRGDFQPQHF. Here the CDR3 DNA reads TGTGCCAGCATGGACCGAAGGGGGGATTTCCAGCCCCAGCATTTT.

This chain joins TRBV28 and TRBJ1-2; TRBD1 matches at 7 bases. Per germline, CDR1 MDHEN and CDR2 SYDVKM. This CDR3 has 15 amino acids. The V and J ends lost 5 bases and 0 bases, in that order; junction bases with no gene match: 6. CDR3 nucleotides: TGTGCCAGCAGTCAACATACAGGGGCTAACTATGGCTACACCTTC. Encoded protein: CASSQHTGANYGYTF.

DNA for the CDR3: TGTGCCAGCAGCTTAACTGGGGGTCCTAATGAAAAACTGTTTTTT. Its protein is CASSLTGGPNEKLFF. The gene calls are TRBV7-3 and TRBJ1-4, with D possibly being TRBD1 (5 bases). This CDR3 is built from 15 residues. V gave up 0 bases and J gave up 3 bases, with 8 bases separating them. From germline, CDR1 is SGHTA and CDR2 FQGTGA.

The V gene is TRBV7-3, the J gene TRBJ2-1, with unresolved D. Germline loops: CDR1 SGHTA, CDR2 FQGTGA. Trimming left V 3 bases short and J 5 bases short, with 2 bases between. There are 11 residues in the CDR3. CDR3 coding DNA: TGTGCCAGCAGCTTTAACAATGAGCAGTTCTTC. As protein: CASSFNNEQFF.

CDR3 amino acids: CSARQNQPQHF. CDR3 DNA: TGCAGTGCTAGACAAAATCAGCCCCAGCATTTT. This chain uses TRBV20-1 with TRBJ1-5; D remains ambiguous. The germline gives CDR1 DFQATT, CDR2 SNEGSKA (reference sequence). Deletions cut 2 bases from V and 4 bases from J, with 3 bases between. The CDR3 contains 11 residues.

V gene TRBV9 combines with J gene TRBJ1-1, with unresolved D. CDR3 length: 14 residues. Germline lookup yields CDR1 SGDLS and CDR2 YYNGEE. With 0 bases removed from V and 3 bases from J, the gap between germline ends came to 9 bases. The chain's CDR3 is CASSVDSLYTEAFF. The CDR3 region has the DNA TGTGCCAGCAGCGTAGACAGCTTATACACTGAAGCTTTCTTT.

The rearrangement joins TRBV28 to TRBJ1-2; 7 nucleotides agree with TRBD1. The CDR3 contains 14 residues. The germline V gene has CDR1 MDHEN and CDR2 SYDVKM. Unmatched junction bases numbered 8, after V lost 6 bases and J lost 4 bases. CDR3 region: CASRASGTVYGYTF. CDR3 bases: TGTGCCAGCAGAGCCTCCGGGACAGTCTATGGCTACACCTTC.

The CDR3: CASSLQGYGAVNTEAFF. The CDR3 bases are TGTGCCAGCAGCTTACAGGGGTATGGGGCTGTGAACACTGAAGCTTTCTTT. J is TRBJ1-1 and V is TRBV11-2, with D perhaps TRBD1 (6 bases). V lost 2 bases to trimming and J lost 0 bases, with 16 bases between them. The CDR3 runs 17 residues. Germline CDR1 SGHAT, CDR2 FQNNGV.

This clone was recorded only once. Other DNA sequences from this sample encode an identical CDR3 as well. The chain links TRBV11-2 to TRBJ2-2; no clear D. V was trimmed by 6 bases and J by 4 bases, leaving 12 bases between them. This CDR3 region has 14 residues. CDR1 and CDR2 (germline): SGHAT, FQNNGV. In DNA form, the CDR3 reads TGTGCCAGCAGTTCTAGGGTGGGCACCGGGGAGCTGTTTTTT. This translates into CASSSRVGTGELFF.

The J gene is TRBJ2-1, the V gene TRBV4-3; 7 bases match TRBD1. The CDR3 extends over 18 amino acids. From germline, CDR1 is LGHNA and CDR2 YSLEER. The J segment lost 5 bases and the V segment lost 0 bases, leaving 13 bases of the junction unmatched. The CDR3 sequence: CASSQDGNGQEIDNEQFF. CDR3 bases: TGCGCCAGCAGCCAAGATGGGAACGGACAGGAAATCGACAATGAGCAGTTCTTC.

This chain links TRBV5-1 with TRBJ2-1; the D gene is possibly TRBD1 (5 bases). Germline V gene lookup returns CDR1 SGHRS and CDR2 YFSETQ. This CDR3 is built from 13 residues. V was clipped by 5 bases and J by 13 bases, with 19 bases between them. CDR3 sequence reads: CASSQSSQGDQFF. DNA for the CDR3: TGCGCCAGCAGTCAATCTAGTCAGGGTGATCAGTTCTTC.

The rearrangement joins TRBV4-2 to TRBJ2-3; TRBD2 agrees at 9 bases. Per germline, CDR1 LGHNA and CDR2 YNFKEQ. V was pared by 1 base and J by 0 bases, with 2 bases of the junction left unmatched. This CDR3 is 16 amino acids long. As DNA, the CDR3 is TGTGCCAGCAGCCAAGGACTAGCGGTGAGCACAGATACGCAGTATTTT. Encoded protein: CASSQGLAVSTDTQYF.

This chain uses TRBV29-1 with TRBJ2-3, with 8 bases matching TRBD2. The germline V gene encodes CDR1 SQVTM and CDR2 ANQGSEA. The trim removed 4 bases at V and 1 base at J, leaving 7 bases unmatched. The length of the CDR3 is 15 residues. CDR3 sequence reads: CSVGGGAGGTDTQYF. CDR3 DNA: TGCAGCGTTGGAGGTGGAGCGGGAGGCACAGATACGCAGTATTTT.

V gene TRBV28 combines with J gene TRBJ2-1, with D maybe TRBD2 (5 bases). Germline CDR1 is MDHEN and CDR2 is SYDVKM. There are 15 residues in the CDR3. Trimming removed 6 bases at V and 0 bases at J, with 12 bases between. This chain's CDR3 is CASSQRESSYNEQFF. CDR3 bases: TGTGCCAGCAGCCAGAGGGAGTCCTCCTACAATGAGCAGTTCTTC.

The genes are TRBV10-3 and TRBJ2-7; D not resolved. In germline, CDR1 is ENHRY, CDR2 SYGVKD. Trimming shortened V by 0 bases and J by 3 bases, and 9 bases separated the two germline ends. The CDR3 runs to 14 residues. CDR3 DNA sequence: TGTGCCATCAGTGAGTCGAACCCCGGCTACGAGCAGTACTTC. Encoded protein: CAISESNPGYEQYF.

J is TRBJ2-2 and V is TRBV5-1, with D perhaps matching TRBD1 (6 bases). CDR1 and CDR2 from the germline V gene are SGHRS and YFSETQ. The CDR3 covers 16 residues. The V end lost 0 bases, the J end lost 8 bases, and 17 bases lay between the germline ends. The CDR3 DNA reads TGCGCCAGCAGCTTGGCGCAGGGGACATCCTTGGGGGAGCTGTTTTTT. Translating gives CASSLAQGTSLGELFF.

The J gene is TRBJ1-2, the V gene TRBV28; maybe TRBD1 (5 bases). V was clipped by 6 bases and J by 5 bases, with 16 bases between them. The CDR3 consists of 14 residues. Germline-derived CDR1 and CDR2 are MDHEN and SYDVKM. Written as DNA, the CDR3 is TGTGCCAGCAGCATCCTCCGGGACCTATATGGCTACACCTTC. It translates to CASSILRDLYGYTF.

The V gene is TRBV11-2, the J gene TRBJ2-1, with 9 nucleotides matching TRBD2. Trimming cost V 4 bases and J 4 bases; bases outside gene matches: 5. CDR3 size: 15 residues. CDR1 is SGHAT, CDR2 FQNNGV, per germline. The CDR3 spells CASSSSGRIYNEQFF. CDR3 bases: TGTGCCAGCAGCTCCAGCGGGAGGATTTACAATGAGCAGTTCTTC. Looking up the rest from reference TRBV11-2 and TRBJ2-1 gives the full variable domain: EAGVAQSPRYKIIEKRQSVAFWCNPISGHATLYWYQQILGQGPKLLIQFQNNGVVDDSQLPKDRFSAERLKGVDSTLKIQPAKLEDSAVYLCASSSSGRIYNEQFFGPGTRLTVL.

The gene calls are TRBV5-1 and TRBJ2-5, with D hard to call. V was clipped by 6 bases and J by 1 base, with 10 bases between them. Germline CDR1 reads SGHRS; CDR2 reads YFSETQ. The CDR3 loop spans 13 amino acids. The CDR3 nucleotides read TGCGCCAGCACCGGCGGCGGCCAAGAGACCCAGTACTTC. Amino acids: CASTGGGQETQYF.

The CDR3 sequence is CASSPGRGGRTDTQYF. In DNA, the CDR3 is TGTGCCAGCAGCCCCGGGAGAGGGGGCCGCACAGATACGCAGTATTTT. The chain carries TRBV4-2 and TRBJ2-3, with D perhaps TRBD1 (7 bases). The CDR3 covers 16 residues. Trimming removed 4 bases from V and 1 base from J, with 15 bases in between. The germline V gene has CDR1 LGHNA and CDR2 YNFKEQ.

This clone was seen only once. This rearrangement joins TRBV29-1 to TRBJ2-2; 10 nucleotides align to TRBD2. After removal of 7 bases from V and 6 bases from J, the junction contained 8 bases not matched to a gene. The CDR3 extends over 14 amino acids. Germline V lookup: CDR1 SQVTM, CDR2 ANQGSEA. CDR3 loop: CSGASGSTPGELFF. Written as DNA, the CDR3 is TGCAGCGGCGCTAGCGGGAGTACCCCCGGGGAGCTGTTTTTT.

This sequence joins TRBV2 and TRBJ2-2; 8 bases are a match to TRBD1. The germline gives CDR1 SNHLY, CDR2 FYNNEI. Unmatched junction bases numbered 7, after V lost 7 bases and J lost 0 bases. The CDR3 covers 16 residues. The CDR3 DNA is TGTGCCAGCATCACAGGGGGTCTCCCGAACACCGGGGAGCTGTTTTTT. Amino acids: CASITGGLPNTGELFF.

This clone occurred once. The V call is TRBV30, the J call TRBJ1-4, with D maybe TRBD1 (5 bases). Germline CDR1 is GTSNPN and CDR2 is SVGIG (reference sequence). V was trimmed by 3 bases and J by 8 bases, leaving 19 bases between them. The CDR3 runs 15 residues. The CDR3 DNA sequence: TGTGCCTGGAGCCCAGGTCCAGGGTTAGACGAAAAACTGTTTTTT. Encoded protein: CAWSPGPGLDEKLFF. Supplemented by reference TRBV30 and TRBJ1-4, the full variable domain reads SQTIHQWPATLVQPVGSPLSLECTVEGTSNPNLYWYRQAAGRGLQLLFYSVGIGQISSEVPQNLSASRPQDRQFILSSKKLLLSDSGFYLCAWSPGPGLDEKLFFGSGTQLSVL.

V is TRBV28 and J is TRBJ2-7; D is undetermined. CDR1 and CDR2 (germline): MDHEN, SYDVKM. The germline V and J ends were trimmed by 0 bases and 4 bases, with 10 bases remaining between them. The CDR3 contains 14 residues. The DNA for the CDR3 is TGTGCCAGCAGTTTATGGGTTTCGGTTTACGAGCAGTACTTC. Translated, it gives CASSLWVSVYEQYF.

This clone was seen a single time. CDR3 residues: CASSFTMNTEAFF. DNA for the CDR3: TGTGCCAGCAGCTTTACCATGAACACTGAAGCTTTCTTT. The chain links TRBV13 to TRBJ1-1; D not certain. V shed 3 bases and J shed 0 bases, with 5 bases lying between them. The CDR3 has 13 residues. Germline CDR1 and CDR2: PRHDT and FYEKMQ (reference sequence). The variable domain in full, with the rest retrieved from reference TRBV13 and TRBJ1-1, is AAGVIQSPRHLIKEKRETATLKCYPIPRHDTVYWYQQGPGQDPQFLISFYEKMQSDKGSIPDRFSAQQFSDYHSELNMSSLELGDSALYFCASSFTMNTEAFFGQGTRLTVV.

The table lists this clone with a few counts. The chain couples TRBV5-1 to TRBJ1-1; no clear D gene. Trimming shortened V by 6 bases and J by 1 base, and 4 bases separated the two germline ends. Germline V gene sequence: CDR1 SGHRS, CDR2 YFSETQ. The length of the CDR3 is 11 residues. In DNA, the CDR3 is TGCGCCAGCAAGGAGAACACTGAAGCTTTCTTT. This translates into CASKENTEAFF.

V and J are TRBV5-1 and TRBJ1-2, with 7 nucleotides matching TRBD1. J gave up 5 bases and V 7 bases, and 2 bases lay outside the gene matches. The CDR3 has 11 residues. CDR1 is SGHRS and CDR2 is YFSETQ in the germline V gene. The CDR3 DNA reads TGCGCCAGCGGGACAGATTATGGCTACACCTTC. Encoded protein: CASGTDYGYTF.